This record looks at one TCR beta chain sequence and its context. This CDR3 region has 17 residues. Deletions cut 0 bases from V and 4 bases from J, with 13 bases between. Germline V gene sequence: CDR1 SEHNR, CDR2 FQNEAQ (reference sequence). The data belong to a study of blood T cell repertoires in COVID-19. Study-wide context: Sources were T cells, B-cell-depleted T cells, or PBMCs; the material itself was cDNA or gDNA.

The assay was immunoSEQ multiplex PCR, and TCRdb's table has in-frame clones only and misses some. This sample carries tens of thousands of clones, about 74% of them seen once, and the ten largest clones take over 3.5%. Material: peripheral blood. The TCR comes from a man between 65 and 85 years old with COVID-19, enrolled during active disease. The chain carries TRBV7-9 and TRBJ1-6; D might be TRBD1 (6 bases). The CDR3 here is CASSLAGGRSYNSPLHF. The DNA of the CDR3 is TGTGCCAGCAGCTTAGCGGGGGGGCGATCGTATAATTCACCCCTCCACTTT.